In this sample, the clone carrying this T cell receptor beta chain turned up many times. Its target is unknown. The authors made TCR cDNA by 5'RACE template switching, adding a universal primer site and UMIs. TCRdb processed the 5' RACE reads anew with MiXCR; each CDR3 protein has one entry. The sample includes about 68,000 distinct CDR3 sequences, about 6.5% seen only once; the top ten take 30% to 45%. This CDR3 region has 15 residues. Germline V lookup: CDR1 SQVTM, CDR2 ANQGSEA. Deletions cut 7 bases from V and 4 bases from J, with 19 bases between. The sample comes from a study of T cells after yellow fever vaccination. Study-level information: SMART-Seq v4 Ultra Low Input handled preparation of low-cell-number fractions.

Study results and limitations: Subsequent to the booster, the majority of primary-vaccination clones reappeared (around 95% CD4, around 90% CD8). The bulk population could contribute abundant contaminating clonotypes to FACS-sorted repertoires.

V is TRBV29-1 and J is TRBJ2-2; D may be TRBD1 (6 bases). This material consisted of CD8+ T cells sorted from PBMCs, taken 45 days after the first yellow fever vaccination. The source is a man between 18 and 29 years old who received the YFV17D yellow fever vaccine. This CDR3 reads CSAQEQGGGTGELFF. The DNA of the CDR3 is TGCAGCGCCCAGGAACAGGGTGGCGGCACCGGGGAGCTGTTTTTT.